These 23 T cell receptor beta chains were all obtained from the same sample, sequenced in a study of blood T cell repertoires in COVID-19. Repertoires were generated with immunoSEQ multiplex PCR, while TCRdb's copy carries only in-frame clones and drops some. The repertoire holds around 47,000 clones, with under 90% as singletons. The sequencing sample was made of peripheral blood. The source is a man aged 80 or over with active or convalescent COVID-19.

The chain carries TRBV5-6 and TRBJ2-3, with D perhaps TRBD1 (5 bases). The ends were cut back, 4 bases at V and 2 bases at J, with 14 bases in the middle. Germline assignment: CDR1 SGHDT and CDR2 YYEEEE. The CDR3 is made up of 15 amino acids. DNA of the CDR3: TGTGCCAGCAGCCTGGACAATCACCCCACAGATACGCAGTATTTT. Translated: CASSLDNHPTDTQYF.

The chain couples TRBV28 to TRBJ2-7; TRBD2 is a possible D gene (5 bases). Germline CDR1 reads MDHEN; CDR2 reads SYDVKM. Trimming took off 5 bases at V and 7 bases at J, with 12 bases between the two ends. The length of the CDR3 is 12 residues. CDR3 nucleotides: TGTGCCAGCAGTCGTTCGGGCGGGGAGCAGTACTTC. This translates into CASSRSGGEQYF.

As to this clone: The junction differs from germline at one of its ends, possibly a read error. J is TRBJ2-1 and V is TRBV14; no definite D call. This CDR3 is built from 13 residues. The germline V gene has CDR1 SGHDN and CDR2 FVKESK. The CDR3 sequence is CASSLSRYSEQFF. In DNA form, the CDR3 reads TGTGCCAGCAGCCTCTCCAGGTACAGTGAGCAGTTCTTC.

CDR3 sequence reads: CASSQAVTGRTDTQYF. The CDR3 DNA reads as TGTGCCAGCAGCCAAGCGGTCACAGGGCGCACAGATACGCAGTATTTT. The chain links TRBV3-1 (or the pseudogene TRBV3-2) to TRBJ2-3, with TRBD1 as a possible D gene (6 bases). V was shortened by 1 base and J by 1 base, with 12 bases between the two germline ends. The CDR3 length is 16 residues. The V gene's germline CDR1 is LGHDT and CDR2 YNNKEL (reference sequence).

The V call is TRBV7-2, the J call TRBJ2-7, with 11 bases that match TRBD2. CDR3 length: 15 residues. CDR1 and CDR2 from the germline V gene are SGHTA and FQGNSA. The trim removed 4 bases at V and 12 bases at J, leaving 14 bases unmatched. CDR3 sequence (DNA): TGTGCCAGCAGCTCCGCCGGGACTAGCGGCTATAATCTGTACTTC. Its protein product is CASSSAGTSGYNLYF.

The chain combines TRBV28 with TRBJ2-7; TRBD1 matches 7 bases. This CDR3 region has 20 residues. V was clipped by 7 bases and J by 4 bases; unmatched bases: 28. Per germline, CDR1 MDHEN and CDR2 SYDVKM. This chain's CDR3 is CASTARRKSDPGQRNYEQYF. The CDR3 nucleotides are TGTGCCAGCACTGCTCGTCGGAAATCGGATCCGGGACAGAGAAATTACGAGCAGTACTTC.

The genes are TRBV9 and TRBJ2-2, with 9 bases lining up with TRBD1. The length of the CDR3 is 16 residues. Trimming took 4 bases from V and 1 from J; bases not matched to a gene: 5. Germline CDR1 SGDLS, CDR2 YYNGEE. The CDR3 here is CASSTGTGLNTGELFF. The CDR3 nucleotides read TGTGCCAGCAGCACCGGGACAGGGCTGAACACCGGGGAGCTGTTTTTT. The entire variable domain, with the rest obtained from reference TRBV9 and TRBJ2-2, is as follows: DSGVTQTPKHLITATGQRVTLRCSPRSGDLSVYWYQQSLDQGLQFLIQYYNGEERAKGNILERFSAQQFPDLHSELNLSSLELGDSALYFCASSTGTGLNTGELFFGEGSRLTVL.

The chain has TRBV19 and TRBJ1-5, with D unresolved. This CDR3 spans 12 amino acids. Germline loops: CDR1 LNHDA, CDR2 SQIVND (reference sequence). V lost 7 bases and J lost 4, with 8 bases in between. The CDR3 protein is CASNTVNQPQHF. The DNA of the CDR3 is TGTGCCAGTAATACGGTTAATCAGCCCCAGCATTTT.

The chain joins TRBV11-2 to TRBJ2-3, with D maybe TRBD1 (6 bases). Germline CDR1 is SGHAT and CDR2 is FQNNGV. Between the trimmed V and J ends, which lost 5 bases and 6 bases, there was a span of 21 bases. This CDR3 has 16 residues. In DNA form, the CDR3 reads TGTGCCAGCAGCCCTGGAGGTGGCCCCCAGGGGGATACGCAGTATTTT. Amino acid sequence: CASSPGGGPQGDTQYF.

The chain uses TRBV5-1 and TRBJ2-1; 10 nucleotides align to TRBD2. The CDR3 extends over 15 amino acids. V dropped 4 bases and J dropped 8; count of bases not matched to a gene: 9. Germline V gene data show CDR1 as SGHRS and CDR2 as YFSETQ. The CDR3, as DNA: TGCGCCAGCAGCCCAGAAGCGGGGGGGGCTCATGAGCAGTTCTTC. It translates to CASSPEAGGAHEQFF.

The genes are TRBV5-1 and TRBJ1-1; no firm D call. This CDR3 region has 15 residues. Germline values: CDR1 SGHRS, CDR2 YFSETQ. Trimming cost V 4 bases and J 0 bases, with 13 bases left between them. CDR3 sequence: CASSTTGELNTEAFF. The CDR3 nucleotides are TGCGCCAGCAGCACCACCGGGGAGCTGAACACTGAAGCTTTCTTT.

The chain couples TRBV5-6 to TRBJ2-5; 7 bases are a match to TRBD1. The CDR3 length is 16 residues. After removal of 0 bases from V and 4 bases from J, the junction contained 9 bases not matched to a gene. Germline CDR1 is SGHDT and CDR2 is YYEEEE. CDR3 residues: CASSLVQGVSSETQYF. The CDR3 nucleotides are TGTGCCAGCAGCTTGGTTCAGGGGGTTTCTTCAGAGACCCAGTACTTC.

The chain employs TRBV29-1 and TRBJ1-6; perhaps TRBD1 as D (6 bases). The length of the CDR3 is 12 residues. The V gene's germline CDR1 is SQVTM and CDR2 ANQGSEA. Between the trimmed V and J ends, which lost 5 bases and 8 bases, there was a span of 10 bases. This CDR3 is CSVQQGDSPLHF. The CDR3 DNA reads as TGCAGCGTTCAACAGGGAGATTCACCCCTCCACTTT.

The chain joins TRBV11-3 to TRBJ2-3; 8 nucleotides line up with TRBD1. CDR1 and CDR2 from the germline V gene are SGHNT and YENEEA. The V and J ends lost 0 bases and 4 bases, in that order; junction bases with no gene match: 3. The length of the CDR3 is 15 residues. This chain's CDR3 is CASSLDGTGADTQYF. CDR3 bases: TGTGCCAGCAGCTTAGACGGGACAGGTGCAGATACGCAGTATTTT.

The genes are TRBV5-4 and TRBJ2-7, with 12 nucleotides matching TRBD2. Germline V gene sequence: CDR1 SGHNT, CDR2 YYREEE (reference sequence). The CDR3 runs to 15 residues. The ends lost 0 bases at V and 5 bases at J; junction bases unmatched: 3. This chain's CDR3 is CASSLGLAGVNEQYF. CDR3 in DNA: TGTGCCAGCAGCTTGGGACTAGCGGGAGTAAACGAGCAGTACTTC.

V is TRBV9 and J is TRBJ2-5; 8 positions agree with TRBD2. J lost 5 bases, V lost 3 bases, and 6 bases had no gene match. Germline loops: CDR1 SGDLS, CDR2 YYNGEE. The CDR3 loop spans 14 amino acids. This chain's CDR3 is CASSAGTSFETQYF. The DNA for the CDR3 is TGTGCCAGCAGCGCCGGGACTAGTTTCGAGACCCAGTACTTC.

The chain has TRBV4-3 and TRBJ2-5, with TRBD1 matching over 7 bases. The ends lost 1 base at V and 5 bases at J; junction bases unmatched: 7. This CDR3 spans 15 amino acids. Looked up from germline, CDR1 is LGHNA and CDR2 is YSLEER. The CDR3 spells CASSQGQGSTETQYF. The DNA of the CDR3 is TGCGCCAGCAGCCAAGGACAGGGATCGACCGAGACCCAGTACTTC.

V and J are TRBV5-6 and TRBJ1-5; 9 positions match TRBD1. CDR1 and CDR2 (germline): SGHDT, YYEEEE. With V trimmed by 2 bases and J by 7 bases, 10 bases remained unmatched. This CDR3 has 16 amino acids. CDR3 amino acids: CASSFGVQGAGQPQHF. CDR3 nucleotides: TGTGCCAGCAGCTTCGGTGTACAGGGGGCGGGACAGCCCCAGCATTTT.

The rearrangement joins TRBV28 to TRBJ2-2; D is undetermined. The CDR3 has 13 amino acids. The V gene lost 6 bases and the J gene lost 6 bases, with 11 bases spanning the gap. CDR1 and CDR2 (germline): MDHEN, SYDVKM. CDR3 residues: CASRTFAPGELFF. Written as DNA, the CDR3 is TGTGCCAGCAGGACTTTCGCTCCCGGGGAGCTGTTTTTT.

The rearrangement links TRBV6-5 to TRBJ1-1; 8 bases are shared with TRBD1. The germline V gene has CDR1 MNHEY and CDR2 SVGAGI. This CDR3 contains 15 residues. V was clipped by 6 bases and J by 4 bases; unmatched bases: 10. The CDR3 loop reads CASSRLQGGGTEAFF. CDR3 DNA: TGTGCCAGCAGCCGACTACAGGGGGGGGGCACTGAAGCTTTCTTT.

This chain links TRBV27 with TRBJ1-2; 7 positions agree with TRBD1. CDR3 length equals 14 residues. Germline CDR1 MNHEY, CDR2 SMNVEV (reference sequence). V lost 8 bases and J lost 0; bases outside the gene matches: 6. CDR3 sequence (DNA): TGTGCCAGCGGTATGGGACAGACTAACTATGGCTACACCTTC. This encodes CASGMGQTNYGYTF.

This sequence joins TRBV4-2 and TRBJ2-1, with 15 positions matching TRBD2. This CDR3 is built from 16 residues. V lost 3 bases to trimming and J lost 10 bases; unmatched junction nucleotides: 7. CDR1 is LGHNA and CDR2 is YNFKEQ in the germline V gene. Here the CDR3 reads CASSQAGTSGRFEQFF. The CDR3 nucleotides read TGTGCCAGCAGCCAGGCCGGGACTAGCGGGAGGTTCGAGCAGTTCTTC.

The V and J genes are TRBV6-2 or TRBV6-3 and TRBJ2-7; D might be TRBD1 (5 bases). Germline loops: CDR1 MNHEY, CDR2 SVGEGT. The CDR3 has 16 residues. V gave up 1 base and J gave up 4 bases, with 17 bases separating them. The CDR3: CASSYLMEKGVYEQYF. The CDR3 nucleotides read TGTGCCAGCAGTTACTTGATGGAAAAAGGGGTTTACGAGCAGTACTTC.